The rows below give T cell receptor beta chains drawn from one sample of a study of OX40 agonist ivuxolimab in advanced cancers. The table came from immunoSEQ multiplex PCR; TCRdb's copy has only in-frame clones and leaves some out. The table lists tens of thousands of clones, about nine tenths of them singletons. This material consisted of CD4+ or CD8+ T cells sorted from blood, taken in a trial of the OX40 agonist ivuxolimab. Source of these receptors: an adult with an advanced solid tumor such as melanoma, head and neck, liver or kidney cancer. CDR3s leave out the opening cysteine and the closing phenylalanine or tryptophan. Each record gives: J gene, V gene, CDR3 protein.

J: TRBJ1-3
V: TRBV7-8
CDR3: ASSLAEADSGNTIY

J: TRBJ1-6
V: TRBV7-2
CDR3: ASSPRSSLYNSPLH

J: TRBJ1-2
V: TRBV6-5
CDR3: ASRRQGAGYGYT

J: TRBJ2-1
V: TRBV14
CDR3: ASSQEAGSSYNEQF

J: TRBJ2-2
V: TRBV5-4
CDR3: ASSLGDRGLFELF

J: TRBJ2-1
V: TRBV19
CDR3: ASSILAGGREQF

J: TRBJ1-5
V: TRBV10-2
CDR3: ASSGSANQPQH

J: TRBJ1-2
V: TRBV5-6
CDR3: ASSLGQNYGYT

J: TRBJ2-6
V: TRBV4-1
CDR3: ASSQEGGGPSWANVLT

J: TRBJ2-3
V: TRBV5-1
CDR3: ASSLTSGGAIDTQY

J: TRBJ2-1
V: TRBV2
CDR3: ASSQDRAVNEQF

J: TRBJ2-2
V: TRBV27
CDR3: ASRQGGDVGELF

J: TRBJ1-6
V: TRBV5-6
CDR3: ASSLDRGNSPLH

J: TRBJ2-7
V: TRBV7-8
CDR3: ASSGSGLTGLAYEQY

J: TRBJ2-7
V: TRBV6-5
CDR3: ASSYSETSGYEQY

J: TRBJ1-5
V: TRBV19
CDR3: ASTPIGREGQPQH

J: TRBJ2-7
V: TRBV7-2
CDR3: ASSLRVSTGPAHEQY

J: TRBJ2-7
V: TRBV29-1
CDR3: SVEDQGRVEQY

J: TRBJ2-5
V: TRBV7-9
CDR3: ASSPLVNVGQETQY

J: TRBJ1-1
V: TRBV21-1
CDR3: ASSQLNTEAF

J: TRBJ2-7
V: TRBV27
CDR3: ASSLVSGSSYEQY

J: TRBJ1-6
V: TRBV7-8
CDR3: ASERGGTPLH

J: TRBJ2-7
V: TRBV21-1
CDR3: ASSKVGQGAFDEQY

J: TRBJ1-4
V: TRBV6-1
CDR3: ASSEGDRDSEKLF

J: TRBJ2-3
V: TRBV11-1
CDR3: ASSFRHRTDTQY

J: TRBJ2-2
V: TRBV7-9
CDR3: APKAPKNLNTGELF

J: .
V: TRBV7-8
CDR3: ASSLQRTRTHEQY

J: TRBJ2-6
V: TRBV27
CDR3: ASSLSGQFHYGANVLT

J: TRBJ1-2
V: TRBV27
CDR3: ASSLSIAGRDYGYT

J: TRBJ1-2
V: TRBV18
CDR3: ASSRGDGYT

J: TRBJ1-1
V: TRBV7-2
CDR3: ASSFRLDAEAF

J: TRBJ2-3
V: TRBV6-4
CDR3: ASSDVWGSTDTQY

J: TRBJ2-3
V: TRBV10-3
CDR3: AISEGMADTQY

J: TRBJ2-2
V: TRBV10-3
CDR3: AISEQGGRGSTGELF

J: TRBJ2-2
V: TRBV14
CDR3: ASSQLMTGVDTGELF

J: TRBJ1-1
V: TRBV2
CDR3: ASRGDREVEAF

J: TRBJ2-7
V: TRBV5-1
CDR3: ASSVGTYYEQY

J: TRBJ1-3
V: TRBV2
CDR3: ASSELRSRAIGGNTIY

J: TRBJ2-1
V: TRBV27
CDR3: ASSSYRAEEQF

J: TRBJ2-3
V: TRBV5-6
CDR3: ASSLNSQGTDTQY

J: TRBJ2-5
V: TRBV7-2
CDR3: ASSLGGQETQY

J: TRBJ2-7
V: TRBV28
CDR3: ASSRDRVPYEQY